The T cell receptor beta chain under discussion was sequenced for a study of CD8+ T cells in alopecia areata. Whole-study context: Each of the treated patients was given oral tofacitinib, 5 to 10 mg twice daily, for moderate-to-severe alopecia areata. Whole-study findings and limits: Lesional scalp, especially alopecia totalis/universalis, showed higher clonality than normal scalp. Possibly because of HLA-related factors, TCR sharing was less clear across patients than in mice. Many expanded lesional clones stayed in scalp and blood while on tofacitinib.

Sequencing relied on a cDNA template that was reverse transcribed from extracted RNA. Here immunoSEQ multiplex PCR was the method, and the copy in TCRdb shows in-frame clones only, minus some. Among approximately 140,000 clones listed, around 86% were seen once. A note on this clone: Its target is not known.

The CDR3 is 15 amino acids. Germline CDR1 SNHLY, CDR2 FYNNEI. V was pared by 11 bases and J by 2 bases, with 6 bases of the junction left unmatched. Specified treatment: oral pan-JAK inhibitor, 5-10 mg twice daily. This TCR was sampled from a human donor with alopecia areata. The starting material was CD8+ T cells sorted from blood, obtained at week 4, from a patient treated with tofacitinib. V usage is TRBV2 and J usage is TRBJ2-6, with TRBD1 identical over 10 bases. In DNA form, the CDR3 reads TGTGCCGGAACCGGGACAGGGGCTGGGGCCAACGTCCTGACTTTC. This codes for CAGTGTGAGANVLTF.